Below, 26 T cell receptor beta chains from the same sample are listed, as sequenced in a study of blood T cell repertoires in COVID-19. Clones were sequenced by immunoSEQ multiplex PCR, and TCRdb holds only the in-frame ones, with some missing. The table records roughly 150,000 clones, approximately 80% of them present only once. Sequenced input: PBMCs or T cells enriched from blood (not recorded which). Receptor source: a man aged 70-80 years who had been exposed to COVID-19.

V is TRBV18 and J is TRBJ2-1; 8 bases are shared with TRBD2. V was clipped by 2 bases and J by 7 bases; unmatched bases: 10. Per the germline V gene, CDR1 is KGHSH and CDR2 is LQKENI. The CDR3 runs 16 residues. The DNA for the CDR3 is TGTGCCAGCTCACCATGGAGCGGGGGTGGAGAAAATGAGCAGTTCTTC. Its protein product is CASSPWSGGGENEQFF.

For the CDR3, the DNA is TGTGCCAGCAGCTTGCGCAGGGTCGGGGGGCCCACAGATACGCAGTATTTT. Protein product: CASSLRRVGGPTDTQYF. J is TRBJ2-3 and V is TRBV5-8; D is perhaps TRBD2 (7 bases). The CDR3 has 17 amino acids. Trimming took off 1 base at V and 2 bases at J, with 17 bases between the two ends. Germline CDR1 is SGHTS and CDR2 is YDEGEE.

V and J are TRBV7-2 and TRBJ2-7; D not certain. CDR3 size: 17 residues. Germline CDR1 is SGHTA and CDR2 is FQGNSA. Trimming pared 2 bases from V and 4 bases from J, leaving 21 bases between. CDR3 in amino acids: CASSLRPAALTLYEQYF. The CDR3 bases are TGTGCCAGCAGCTTAAGGCCGGCGGCCCTTACTCTATACGAGCAGTACTTC.

The CDR3 is CASRRTGGYGYTF. The CDR3 DNA sequence: TGTGCCAGCAGGCGCACAGGGGGTTATGGCTACACCTTC. The rearrangement uses TRBV6-5 and TRBJ1-2; 8 bases align to TRBD1. CDR1 is MNHEY and CDR2 is SVGAGI in the germline V gene. The CDR3 runs to 13 residues. Trimming at V came to 6 bases and at J to 5 bases, leaving 5 bases not matched to a gene.

This clone was detected once. This chain uses TRBV7-8 with TRBJ1-2, with no clear D. The V end was cut by 5 bases, the J end by 7 bases, with 11 bases between. The CDR3 has 12 amino acids. Germline-derived CDR1 and CDR2 are SGHVS and FQNEAQ. CDR3 in amino acids: CASSHDWSGYTF. CDR3 in DNA: TGTGCCAGCAGCCACGACTGGAGTGGCTACACCTTC.

The gene calls are TRBV6-2 or TRBV6-3 and TRBJ2-3, with 7 positions matching TRBD2. J gave up 5 bases and V 5 bases, and 7 bases lay outside the gene matches. The CDR3 extends over 14 amino acids. Germline V gene lookup returns CDR1 MNHEY and CDR2 SVGEGT. The CDR3 bases are TGTGCCAGCAGTCGCGGGGGAGCAGGAGATACGCAGTATTTT. Its translation is CASSRGGAGDTQYF.

This clone was found a few times. CDR3 sequence (DNA): TGTGCCAGCAGCCCCTTGGGAGTGGGGGAGACCCAGTACTTC. Residues: CASSPLGVGETQYF. This chain links TRBV7-2 with TRBJ2-5, with D possibly matching TRBD2 (5 bases). The CDR3 consists of 14 residues. CDR1 is SGHTA, CDR2 FQGNSA, per germline. Deletions cut 5 bases from V and 5 bases from J, with 15 bases between.

The chain uses TRBV30 and TRBJ2-3; the match to TRBD2 covers 7 bases. V trimming: 0 bases; J trimming: 3 bases; junction bases outside the gene matches: 9. CDR1 is GTSNPN and CDR2 is SVGIG in the germline V gene (reference sequence). The CDR3 is made up of 16 amino acids. CDR3 coding DNA: TGTGCCTGGAGTGTGTTAGCGGGCGGGCGTACAGATACGCAGTATTTT. Translating it yields CAWSVLAGGRTDTQYF. Looking up the rest from reference TRBV30 and TRBJ2-3 gives the full variable domain: SQTIHQWPATLVQPVGSPLSLECTVEGTSNPNLYWYRQAAGRGLQLLFYSVGIGQISSEVPQNLSASRPQDRQFILSSKKLLLSDSGFYLCAWSVLAGGRTDTQYFGPGTRLTVL.

V and J are TRBV12-5 and TRBJ2-2; D is possibly TRBD2 (5 bases). This CDR3 is 19 amino acids long. Germline values: CDR1 LGHNT, CDR2 FRNRAP. Trimming cost V 5 bases and J 0 bases, with 22 bases left between them. The DNA for the CDR3 is TGTGCTAGTGGTCGCGGACTGCAACGGAATATTCCGAACACCGGGGAGCTGTTTTTT. The encoded protein is CASGRGLQRNIPNTGELFF.

This clone was observed a few times. The chain combines TRBV18 with TRBJ2-7; 7 bases are a match to TRBD1. CDR1 is KGHSH and CDR2 is LQKENI in the germline V gene. This CDR3 has 15 amino acids. V lost 0 bases, J lost 1 base, and 3 bases stayed unmatched. The CDR3 DNA sequence: TGTGCCAGCTCACCACCGAGGGGGCGATCCTACGAGCAGTACTTC. It translates to CASSPPRGRSYEQYF.

This clone is a singleton in its sample. CDR3 sequence (DNA): TGTGCCAGCAGCCATAGCGGCCGGAACACCGGGGAGCTGTTTTTT. Amino acids: CASSHSGRNTGELFF. The V and J genes are TRBV3-1 (or the pseudogene TRBV3-2) and TRBJ2-2; a possible D gene is TRBD2 (6 bases). V was trimmed by 3 bases and J by 1 base, leaving 9 bases between them. This CDR3 region has 15 residues. Per the germline V gene, CDR1 is LGHDT and CDR2 is YNNKEL (reference sequence).

The gene calls are TRBV11-3 and TRBJ2-3; 9 bases match TRBD1. Germline-derived CDR1 and CDR2 are SGHNT and YENEEA. The CDR3 covers 13 residues. J gave up 3 bases and V 8 bases, and 3 bases lay outside the gene matches. DNA for the CDR3: TGTGCCAGCTTGGGACAGGGTACAGATACGCAGTATTTT. It yields the protein CASLGQGTDTQYF.

The chain combines TRBV12-5 with TRBJ2-3, with 9 nucleotides matching TRBD2. After removal of 3 bases from V and 3 bases from J, the junction contained 7 bases not matched to a gene. Germline CDR1 is LGHNT and CDR2 is FRNRAP. The CDR3 runs to 16 residues. The CDR3 DNA is TGTGCTAGTGGTTTAGGGCAAGCGGGGGGAACAGATACGCAGTATTTT. Protein product: CASGLGQAGGTDTQYF.

This chain connects TRBV30 to TRBJ1-3; D gene uncertain. Germline loops: CDR1 GTSNPN, CDR2 SVGIG (reference sequence). The CDR3 has 13 residues. V was shortened by 4 bases and J by 0 bases, with 7 bases between the two germline ends. In nucleotides, the CDR3 is TGTGCCTGGACAGAAGACTCTGGAAACACCATATATTTT. This encodes CAWTEDSGNTIYF.

The rearrangement links TRBV4-3 to TRBJ1-4; TRBD1 aligns across 12 bases. Germline CDR1 and CDR2: LGHNA and YSLEER. The trim removed 4 bases at V and 3 bases at J, leaving 12 bases unmatched. CDR3 size: 19 residues. Here the CDR3 reads CASSLLLPGQGAPNEKLFF. The DNA for the CDR3 is TGCGCCAGCAGCCTCCTCTTGCCGGGACAGGGGGCACCTAATGAAAAACTGTTTTTT.

This clone appeared a single time. J is TRBJ1-2 and V is TRBV2; 9 nucleotides line up with TRBD1. Germline assignment: CDR1 SNHLY and CDR2 FYNNEI. Unmatched junction bases numbered 7, after V lost 6 bases and J lost 2 bases. The CDR3 spans 15 residues. Here the CDR3 DNA reads TGTGCCAGCAGCGAACGACAGGGGGGCAACTATGGCTACACCTTC. Translation: CASSERQGGNYGYTF.

V and J are TRBV13 and TRBJ2-7; 9 nucleotides align to TRBD2. Unmatched junction bases numbered 11, after V lost 2 bases and J lost 0 bases. This CDR3 has 18 residues. Germline CDR1 reads PRHDT; CDR2 reads FYEKMQ (reference sequence). The CDR3 DNA follows: TGTGCCAGCAGCTTAAGTGGTAGCGGGGGACCCTTCTCCTACGAGCAGTACTTC. Amino acid sequence: CASSLSGSGGPFSYEQYF.

The table lists this clone with a count of one. V gene TRBV9 combines with J gene TRBJ1-2; D might be TRBD1 (5 bases). The CDR3 is made up of 15 amino acids. Germline V gene sequence: CDR1 SGDLS, CDR2 YYNGEE. V lost 3 bases to trimming and J lost 1 base, with 13 bases between them. The CDR3 reads CASSARQMSNYGYTF. CDR3 bases: TGTGCCAGCAGCGCCCGACAGATGAGTAACTATGGCTACACCTTC.

The rearrangement links TRBV11-3 to TRBJ2-1; 8 bases map to TRBD2. The CDR3 consists of 15 residues. The germline V gene encodes CDR1 SGHNT and CDR2 YENEEA. The V gene end was trimmed by 3 bases and the J gene end by 6 bases; junction bases not matched to a gene: 7. The CDR3 region is CASSLMAGTSNEQFF. The CDR3 coding sequence is TGTGCCAGCAGCTTGATGGCCGGGACTAGCAATGAGCAGTTCTTC.

About this clone: The sample holds other DNA sequences that translate to the same CDR3. The chain employs TRBV5-4 and TRBJ2-5; D is perhaps TRBD1 (6 bases). The germline gives CDR1 SGHNT, CDR2 YYREEE (reference sequence). V dropped 0 bases and J dropped 1 base, with 10 bases sitting between them. This CDR3 comprises 15 residues. CDR3 nucleotides: TGTGCCAGCAGCTTGGAAGGGGGTGGCCAAGAGACCCAGTACTTC. Translation: CASSLEGGGQETQYF.

Only one count was recorded for this clone. The rearrangement links TRBV7-2 to TRBJ2-1; D is unclear. The V gene lost 4 bases and the J gene lost 6 bases, with 10 bases spanning the gap. The length of the CDR3 is 13 residues. The germline V gene encodes CDR1 SGHTA and CDR2 FQGNSA. CDR3 sequence (DNA): TGTGCCAGCAGCTCCGAGTATTTCAATGAGCAGTTCTTC. Its translation is CASSSEYFNEQFF.

This clone was observed a handful of times. In DNA, the CDR3 is TGCAGCGTTGAAGAGGCAGGCCGAAACTACGAGCAGTACTTC. This gives the protein CSVEEAGRNYEQYF. The chain employs TRBV29-1 and TRBJ2-7; no firm D call. V lost 0 bases to trimming and J lost 3 bases, with 12 bases between them. The CDR3 totals 14 residues. Looked up from germline, CDR1 is SQVTM and CDR2 is ANQGSEA.

In its sample, this clone was seen once. The chain joins TRBV13 to TRBJ1-2; maybe TRBD1 (5 bases). The CDR3 totals 15 residues. Germline V gives CDR1 PRHDT, CDR2 FYEKMQ (reference sequence). V lost 1 base to trimming and J lost 8 bases, with 17 bases between them. The CDR3: CASSLDAGHEKGYTF. The CDR3 nucleotides are TGTGCCAGCAGCTTAGATGCCGGACACGAGAAGGGCTACACCTTC.

The genes are TRBV28 and TRBJ2-2, with 7 bases aligning to TRBD2. The germline CDR1 and CDR2 sequences are MDHEN and SYDVKM. Germline trimming cut 3 bases from V and 5 bases from J; bases unmatched to any gene: 6. The CDR3 covers 15 residues. The CDR3 sequence: CASSFGGRDTGELFF. CDR3 nucleotide sequence: TGTGCCAGCAGTTTTGGTGGGAGGGATACCGGGGAGCTGTTTTTT.

The rearrangement links TRBV19 to TRBJ1-6; D uncertain. V lost 3 bases, J lost 4 bases, and 7 bases lay in between. Germline CDR1 and CDR2: LNHDA and SQIVND (reference sequence). This CDR3 has 14 amino acids. The DNA of the CDR3 is TGTGCCAGTAGTATGGGCGCTTATAATTCACCCCTCCACTTT. Its protein is CASSMGAYNSPLHF.

The V call is TRBV7-2, the J call TRBJ1-1, with unresolved D. Looked up from germline, CDR1 is SGHTA and CDR2 is FQGNSA. V lost 5 bases and J lost 9, with 10 bases in between. The CDR3 sequence is 11 residues long. CDR3 in DNA: TGTGCCAGCAGCGCCCTCGGGAAAGCTTTCTTT. Translated: CASSALGKAFF. Full variable domain (rest looked up from reference TRBV7-2 and TRBJ1-1): GAGVSQSPSNKVTEKGKDVELRCDPISGHTALYWYRQSLGQGLEFLIYFQGNSAPDKSGLPSDRFSAERTGGSVSTLTIQRTQQEDSAVYLCASSALGKAFFGQGTRLTVV.